The 22 T cell receptor beta chains below come from one sample, sequenced in a study of cytomegalovirus exposure and HLA in healthy donors. The PCR ran on 60 Vbeta and 13 Jbeta primers. Here immunoSEQ multiplex PCR was the method, and the copy in TCRdb shows in-frame clones only, minus some. The sample records some 200,000 clones, about 79% being singletons. The source material was PBMCs. These receptors were collected from a woman aged 45-65 years in good health and CMV-seronegative.

Of note for this clone: The junction departs from the called germline gene at one end, perhaps through a read error. The rearrangement links TRBV7-9 to TRBJ2-7; weak D call: TRBD2 (6 bases). Germline lookup yields CDR1 SEHNR and CDR2 FQNEAQ (reference sequence). The CDR3 length is 12 residues. CDR3 region: CASSWELRELDF. The CDR3 bases are TGTGCCAGCAGCTGGGAACTCCGGGAGTTGGACTTC.

This rearrangement joins TRBV6-6 to TRBJ1-1; 10 nucleotides agree with TRBD1. V lost 6 bases and J lost 5; bases outside the gene matches: 9. The V gene's germline CDR1 is MNHNY and CDR2 SVGAGI (reference sequence). CDR3 length: 15 amino acids. The CDR3 reads CASSSFDRGRTEAFF. The CDR3 DNA follows: TGTGCCAGCAGCTCCTTTGACAGGGGGCGTACTGAAGCTTTCTTT.

This chain links TRBV29-1 with TRBJ2-7, with 7 nucleotides matching TRBD2. CDR1 is SQVTM and CDR2 is ANQGSEA in the germline V gene. This CDR3 contains 14 residues. J gave up 2 bases and V 5 bases, and 9 bases lay outside the gene matches. As DNA, the CDR3 is TGCAGCGTTAATCCCGGGAGGCAGACCTACGAGCAGTACTTC. Its translation: CSVNPGRQTYEQYF.

Concerning this clone: The sample holds other DNA sequences that translate to the same CDR3. This chain's CDR3 is CASSDSQGSSYNSPLHF. DNA for the CDR3: TGTGCCAGTAGTGATTCCCAGGGAAGCTCCTATAATTCACCCCTCCACTTT. The chain has TRBV19 and TRBJ1-6; D perhaps matches TRBD1 (5 bases). This CDR3 spans 17 amino acids. V lost 5 bases and J 0 bases, leaving 14 bases between the germline ends. CDR1 and CDR2 from the germline V gene are LNHDA and SQIVND (reference sequence). Together with reference TRBV19 and TRBJ1-6, the CDR3 gives the full variable domain: DGGITQSPKYLFRKEGQNVTLSCEQNLNHDAMYWYRQDPGQGLRLIYYSQIVNDFQKGDIAEGYSVSREKKESFPLTVTSAQKNPTAFYLCASSDSQGSSYNSPLHFGNGTRLTVT.

The rearrangement links TRBV25-1 to TRBJ1-6, with 10 bases aligning to TRBD1. CDR1 and CDR2 from the germline V gene are MGHDK and SYGVNS. V was clipped by 8 bases and J by 14 bases; unmatched bases: 9. This CDR3 spans 13 amino acids. The CDR3, as DNA: TGTGCCAGCTCACTGACAGGGGGCTTAACCCTCCACTTT. This gives the protein CASSLTGGLTLHF.

The genes are TRBV19 and TRBJ1-5; weak D call: TRBD1 (6 bases). Germline V gives CDR1 LNHDA, CDR2 SQIVND (reference sequence). There are 14 residues in the CDR3. With 3 bases removed from V and 7 bases from J, the gap between germline ends came to 13 bases. CDR3 loop: CASSIAGAGQPQHF. CDR3 coding DNA: TGTGCCAGTAGTATTGCAGGGGCCGGGCAGCCCCAGCATTTT.

The chain carries TRBV7-9 and TRBJ1-1; D is unclear. Germline V gene lookup returns CDR1 SEHNR and CDR2 FQNEAQ (reference sequence). CDR3 length: 13 residues. Between the trimmed V and J ends, which lost 1 base and 11 bases, there was a span of 14 bases. The CDR3 reads CASSLEIAPRAFF. DNA of the CDR3: TGTGCCAGCAGCTTAGAAATCGCCCCGAGGGCTTTCTTT.

Note on this clone: A junction end diverges from the germline sequence, so it may reflect a read error. V and J are TRBV7-9 and TRBJ1-4, with 7 bases matching TRBD1. The CDR3 has 15 residues. Germline CDR1 is SEHNR and CDR2 is FQNEAQ (reference sequence). The CDR3 nucleotides read TGTTCCAGCAGCCCGGGCGGGACAGCTAATGAAAAACTGTTTTTT. Its protein product is CSSSPGGTANEKLFF. The full variable domain, its missing parts supplied by reference TRBV7-9 and TRBJ1-4, is DTGVSQNPRHKITKRGQNVTFRCDPISEHNRLYWYRQTLGQGPEFLTYFQNEAQLEKSRLLSDRFSAERPKGSFSTLEIQRTEQGDSAMYLCSSSPGGTANEKLFFGSGTQLSVL.

The chain joins TRBV7-6 to TRBJ2-1, with 7 bases identical to TRBD1. CDR1 is SGHVS, CDR2 FNYEAQ, per germline. The CDR3 runs to 13 residues. V lost 2 bases, J lost 7 bases, and 2 bases stayed unmatched. CDR3 protein: CASSLRGLNEQFF. Here the CDR3 DNA reads TGTGCCAGCAGCTTAAGGGGGCTAAATGAGCAGTTCTTC.

CDR3 sequence (DNA): TGTGCCAGCAGCCTCAGGCCAGATTCACCCCTCCACTTT. This translates into CASSLRPDSPLHF. V usage is TRBV11-3 and J usage is TRBJ1-6; the D is unclear. V gave up 5 bases and J gave up 8 bases, with 10 bases separating them. Germline V gives CDR1 SGHNT, CDR2 YENEEA. This CDR3 has 13 residues.

The rearrangement links TRBV7-9 to TRBJ2-2, with a weak D call TRBD2 (5 bases). The V end lost 9 bases, the J end lost 8 bases, and 10 bases lay between the germline ends. This CDR3 comprises 11 residues. CDR1 and CDR2 from the germline V gene are SEHNR and FQNEAQ (reference sequence). This chain's CDR3 is CAREESGELFF. CDR3 sequence (DNA): TGTGCCAGGGAGGAGAGTGGGGAGCTGTTTTTT.

V usage is TRBV14 and J usage is TRBJ1-4; 9 bases agree with TRBD1. Germline CDR1 reads SGHDN; CDR2 reads FVKESK. The CDR3 sequence is 16 residues long. Germline trimming cut 4 bases from V and 7 bases from J; bases unmatched to any gene: 10. The CDR3 loop is CASSRYTGGVGEKLFF. CDR3 bases: TGTGCCAGCAGCCGCTACACAGGGGGCGTTGGTGAAAAACTGTTTTTT.

This rearrangement joins TRBV28 to TRBJ1-1, with D unclear. With 9 bases removed from V and 0 bases from J, the gap between germline ends came to 14 bases. CDR3 length equals 14 residues. The germline V gene encodes CDR1 MDHEN and CDR2 SYDVKM. DNA for the CDR3: TGTGCCAGTCGGGGAATGGGTTTGAACACTGAAGCTTTCTTT. Translated: CASRGMGLNTEAFF.

This sequence joins TRBV2 and TRBJ2-3, with D possibly being TRBD2 (5 bases). V lost 0 bases, J lost 1 base, and 14 bases lay in between. The germline V gene has CDR1 SNHLY and CDR2 FYNNEI. The CDR3 covers 17 residues. The CDR3, as DNA: TGTGCCAGCAGTGAAGCGCTTTGGGGAGTTGGCACAGATACGCAGTATTTT. The encoded protein is CASSEALWGVGTDTQYF. Supplemented by reference TRBV2 and TRBJ2-3, the full variable domain reads EPEVTQTPSHQVTQMGQEVILRCVPISNHLYFYWYRQILGQKVEFLVSFYNNEISEKSEIFDDQFSVERPDGSNFTLKIRSTKLEDSAMYFCASSEALWGVGTDTQYFGPGTRLTVL.

Only a few counts were recorded for this clone. The chain carries TRBV9 and TRBJ1-2; D ambiguous. Germline V lookup: CDR1 SGDLS, CDR2 YYNGEE. The CDR3 is 14 residues long. The germline V and J ends were trimmed by 3 bases and 7 bases, with 16 bases remaining between them. DNA for the CDR3: TGTGCCAGCAGCGCGAATTCCGGGGTGCCTGGCTACACCTTC. This sequence encodes CASSANSGVPGYTF.

This chain joins TRBV28 and TRBJ1-4; TRBD1 matches at 9 bases. V lost 0 bases, J lost 7 bases, and 3 bases stayed unmatched. CDR1 MDHEN and CDR2 SYDVKM come from the germline V gene. The CDR3 totals 15 residues. CDR3 sequence reads: CASSLWGTGIEKLFF. For the CDR3, the DNA is TGTGCCAGCAGTTTATGGGGGACAGGGATTGAAAAACTGTTTTTT.

The chain links TRBV15 to TRBJ2-5; D gene ambiguous. The CDR3 is made up of 14 amino acids. V lost 0 bases to trimming and J lost 4 bases, with 9 bases between them. From germline, CDR1 is LNHNV and CDR2 YYDKDF (reference sequence). The CDR3 protein is CATSRDLQAETQYF. CDR3 nucleotide sequence: TGTGCCACCAGCAGAGACCTTCAGGCAGAGACCCAGTACTTC.

The chain employs TRBV28 and TRBJ2-5, with a possible D match to TRBD2 (5 bases). V was trimmed by 5 bases and J by 4 bases, leaving 17 bases between them. The CDR3 totals 15 residues. The germline V gene encodes CDR1 MDHEN and CDR2 SYDVKM. The CDR3 spells CASSLWAARAETQYF. CDR3 DNA: TGTGCCAGCAGTCTTTGGGCAGCGAGGGCAGAGACCCAGTACTTC.

V and J are TRBV10-2 and TRBJ1-2; no clear D gene. V lost 6 bases to trimming and J lost 6 bases, with 11 bases between them. The germline CDR1 and CDR2 sequences are WSHSY and SAAADI. This CDR3 has 12 residues. The CDR3 sequence is CASRSGLDGYTF. The DNA of the CDR3 is TGCGCCAGCAGATCGGGGTTGGATGGCTACACCTTC.

This chain links TRBV29-1 with TRBJ1-2; 7 nucleotides agree with TRBD1. Trimming cost V 4 bases and J 3 bases; bases outside gene matches: 2. Germline lookup yields CDR1 SQVTM and CDR2 ANQGSEA. CDR3 size: 12 residues. The CDR3 sequence is CSVAGGHYGYTF. The CDR3, as DNA: TGCAGCGTTGCAGGGGGGCACTATGGCTACACCTTC.

This rearrangement joins TRBV19 to TRBJ1-1; 7 nucleotides agree with TRBD1. CDR1 and CDR2 (germline): LNHDA, SQIVND (reference sequence). The V gene end was trimmed by 4 bases and the J gene end by 4 bases; junction bases not matched to a gene: 9. This CDR3 is 15 amino acids long. CDR3 amino acids: CASSRQGFDITEAFF. The CDR3 DNA sequence: TGTGCCAGTAGTAGACAGGGCTTTGACATCACTGAAGCTTTCTTT.

The V call is TRBV20-1, the J call TRBJ2-7; D perhaps matches TRBD1 (5 bases). V was clipped by 4 bases and J by 3 bases, with 7 bases between them. The CDR3 extends over 11 amino acids. Germline V CDR1 and CDR2: DFQATT, SNEGSKA (reference sequence). CDR3 DNA sequence: TGCAGTGCTACAGGGAACTACGAGCAGTACTTC. Its translation: CSATGNYEQYF.